One sample yielded the 20 T cell receptor beta chains listed below, sequenced in a study of graft-versus-host responses after intestinal transplantation. Method: immunoSEQ multiplex PCR; TCRdb's copy keeps in-frame clones and lacks some. Of 30,000 to 40,000 clones in the sample, about 95% are singletons; the top ten hold about 0.72%. Sequencing used PBMCs, obtained 16 days after intestinal transplant. These receptors were obtained from a human patient who received an intestinal transplant, so some T cells may come from the graft donor.

The rearrangement uses TRBV27 and TRBJ2-1; D perhaps matches TRBD2 (5 bases). The V end lost 11 bases, the J end lost 0 bases, and 5 bases lay between the germline ends. This CDR3 comprises 11 residues. CDR1 is MNHEY, CDR2 SMNVEV, per germline (reference sequence). CDR3 coding DNA: TGTGCCGCGGGCTCCTACAATGAGCAGTTCTTC. It codes for CAAGSYNEQFF.

The CDR3 is CASSLEEVYEQYF. The CDR3 region has the DNA TGCGCCAGCAGCTTGGAGGAGGTATACGAGCAGTACTTC. The rearrangement links TRBV5-1 to TRBJ2-7; D might be TRBD2 (5 bases). The CDR3 totals 13 residues. V was cut by 0 bases and J by 4 bases, with 8 bases left in between. Looked up from germline, CDR1 is SGHRS and CDR2 is YFSETQ.

The chain recombines TRBV14 with TRBJ2-3; unclear D gene. The CDR3 has 15 residues. The ends were cut back, 0 bases at V and 5 bases at J, with 12 bases in the middle. In germline, CDR1 is SGHDN, CDR2 FVKESK. The CDR3 DNA is TGTGCCAGCAGCCAAGATGACTTTATTGGAGATACGCAGTATTTT. Protein product: CASSQDDFIGDTQYF.

This clone was seen a handful of times. The J gene is TRBJ2-7, the V gene TRBV30; TRBD1 aligns across 12 bases. The germline CDR1 and CDR2 sequences are GTSNPN and SVGIG (reference sequence). Trimming at V came to 1 base and at J to 6 bases, leaving 7 bases not matched to a gene. This CDR3 has 15 amino acids. DNA for the CDR3: TGTGCCTGGAGTGAGGGACAGGGGGCTCTTTCCGAGCAGTACTTC. As protein: CAWSEGQGALSEQYF.

The chain employs TRBV21-1 and TRBJ2-2; TRBD1 reflects the table's D call only, with no check against the DNA. TRBV21-1 is labeled a pseudogene. CDR3 size: 16 residues. The CDR3 sequence: CASSRQVWSNTGELFF. Here the CDR3 DNA reads TGTGCCAGCAGCAGACAGGTCTGGTCGAACACCGGGGAGCTGTTTTTT.

This clone was detected once. The CDR3, as DNA: TGTGCCAGCAGCGTACTGGCGGGGTACAATGAGCAGTTCTTC. It is translated as CASSVLAGYNEQFF. The rearrangement joins TRBV9 to TRBJ2-1, with D possibly being TRBD2 (6 bases). The V gene's germline CDR1 is SGDLS and CDR2 YYNGEE. This CDR3 has 14 residues. V was trimmed by 1 base and J by 4 bases, leaving 9 bases between them.

The CDR3 is CASSYPREQGGTEAFF. The CDR3 DNA reads TGTGCCAGCAGTTACCCCCGGGAGCAGGGGGGGACTGAAGCTTTCTTT. This chain connects TRBV6-6 to TRBJ1-1, with TRBD1 identical over 7 bases. Germline values: CDR1 MNHNY, CDR2 SVGAGI (reference sequence). The CDR3 length is 16 residues. The V and J ends lost 2 bases and 5 bases, in that order; junction bases with no gene match: 11.

The rearrangement uses TRBV7-2 and TRBJ2-3; D might be TRBD2 (5 bases). The germline V gene has CDR1 SGHTA and CDR2 FQGNSA. V was pared by 1 base and J by 3 bases, with 11 bases between. The CDR3 consists of 15 residues. CDR3 amino acids: CASSLVRGRTDTQYF. The DNA for the CDR3 is TGTGCCAGCAGCTTAGTGAGAGGGAGAACAGATACGCAGTATTTT.

The rearrangement joins TRBV6-6 to TRBJ1-2, with a tentative D call TRBD1 (5 bases). Trimming removed 6 bases at V and 4 bases at J, with 18 bases between. This CDR3 has 15 amino acids. Germline CDR1 is MNHNY and CDR2 is SVGAGI (reference sequence). CDR3 residues: CASSPGEGRIYGYTF. CDR3 nucleotides: TGTGCCAGCAGCCCGGGAGAGGGGCGGATCTATGGCTACACCTTC.

This chain joins TRBV27 and TRBJ2-7, with TRBD1 matching 9 bases. V lost 7 bases, J lost 3 bases, and 4 bases stayed unmatched. This CDR3 spans 13 amino acids. The germline V gene has CDR1 MNHEY and CDR2 SMNVEV (reference sequence). The DNA of the CDR3 is TGTGCCAGCATGGGACAGGGATACTACGAGCAGTACTTC. It encodes CASMGQGYYEQYF.

The V gene is TRBV19, the J gene TRBJ2-7; TRBD1 is a possible D gene (6 bases). CDR1 and CDR2 from the germline V gene are LNHDA and SQIVND (reference sequence). The ends were cut back, 1 base at V and 2 bases at J, with 12 bases in the middle. The CDR3 length is 15 residues. The CDR3 reads CASSIGTEKPYEQYF. The CDR3 DNA sequence: TGTGCCAGTAGTATAGGGACAGAAAAACCCTACGAGCAGTACTTC.

The V and J genes are TRBV23-1 and TRBJ2-2, with TRBD1 matching over 9 bases. TRBV23-1 is placed among ORFs of uncertain function. V lost 6 bases, J lost 3 bases, and 26 bases stayed unmatched. The CDR3 length is 22 residues. This CDR3 is CASSWDRVRHGTGSADTGELFF. The CDR3 region has the DNA TGCGCCAGCAGCTGGGACAGGGTCCGCCACGGGACAGGGTCGGCCGACACCGGGGAGCTGTTTTTT.

The chain links TRBV9 to TRBJ1-2, with 7 bases aligning to TRBD1. The junction had 10 bases not matched to a gene; V was cut back by 3 bases and J by 8 bases. The germline V gene encodes CDR1 SGDLS and CDR2 YYNGEE. CDR3 length: 14 amino acids. The chain's CDR3 is CASSDRQGPVGYTF. The CDR3 nucleotides are TGTGCCAGCAGCGACCGACAGGGTCCGGTAGGCTACACCTTC. The full variable domain, completed using reference TRBV9 and TRBJ1-2, is DSGVTQTPKHLITATGQRVTLRCSPRSGDLSVYWYQQSLDQGLQFLIQYYNGEERAKGNILERFSAQQFPDLHSELNLSSLELGDSALYFCASSDRQGPVGYTFGSGTRLTVV.

V is TRBV5-1 and J is TRBJ2-3; D perhaps matches TRBD2 (6 bases). The length of the CDR3 is 14 residues. With 0 bases removed from V and 6 bases from J, the gap between germline ends came to 11 bases. Germline V lookup: CDR1 SGHRS, CDR2 YFSETQ. CDR3 sequence (DNA): TGCGCCAGCAGCTTGGACGGAGGGAGGGATACGCAGTATTTT. Residues: CASSLDGGRDTQYF.

The chain employs TRBV27 and TRBJ1-1; D unclear. CDR1 and CDR2 (germline): MNHEY, SMNVEV (reference sequence). This CDR3 comprises 16 residues. The ends were cut back, 4 bases at V and 0 bases at J, with 15 bases in the middle. In DNA form, the CDR3 reads TGTGCCAGCAGTTCTCGACAAGGTATCATGAACACTGAAGCTTTCTTT. Translated: CASSSRQGIMNTEAFF.

The chain couples TRBV27 to TRBJ2-1; 7 bases map to TRBD1. Germline V lookup: CDR1 MNHEY, CDR2 SMNVEV (reference sequence). The CDR3 runs 15 residues. V dropped 6 bases and J dropped 7; count of bases not matched to a gene: 12. The CDR3 loop reads CASRSRGSWGNEQFF. CDR3 sequence (DNA): TGTGCCAGCAGGTCCAGGGGGTCCTGGGGAAATGAGCAGTTCTTC.

The V and J genes are TRBV4-1 and TRBJ1-6; tentatively, D is TRBD1 (5 bases). V shed 3 bases and J shed 7 bases, with 7 bases lying between them. The CDR3 has 13 residues. Germline loops: CDR1 MGHRA, CDR2 YSYEKL. The CDR3 nucleotides read TGCGCCAGCAGCCATGGGGGGAATTCACCCCTCCACTTT. Protein sequence: CASSHGGNSPLHF.

The rearrangement uses TRBV6-6 and TRBJ2-7; a weak D match, TRBD2 (5 bases). The ends were cut back, 0 bases at V and 3 bases at J, with 12 bases in the middle. Germline assignment: CDR1 MNHNY and CDR2 SVGAGI (reference sequence). This CDR3 is 15 amino acids long. CDR3 region: CASSYSRAGHYEQYF. The CDR3 bases are TGTGCCAGCAGTTACTCGAGGGCCGGTCACTACGAGCAGTACTTC.

The rearrangement links TRBV28 to TRBJ2-3; D is perhaps TRBD1 (5 bases). There are 15 residues in the CDR3. Germline values: CDR1 MDHEN, CDR2 SYDVKM. V lost 7 bases to trimming and J lost 2 bases, with 16 bases between them. In DNA form, the CDR3 reads TGTGCCAGCAAAAGACAGTCCTATCCCACAGATACGCAGTATTTT. Translating it yields CASKRQSYPTDTQYF.

This clone turned up a few times. The rearrangement joins TRBV4-1 to TRBJ2-1, with 10 nucleotides matching TRBD2. The V gene end was trimmed by 4 bases and the J gene end by 7 bases; junction bases not matched to a gene: 16. Germline CDR1 is MGHRA and CDR2 is YSYEKL. The CDR3 runs to 18 residues. Here the CDR3 DNA reads TGCGCCAGCAGCCCACGAGCATGGGGTCTAGCGGGAGTAAATGAGCAGTTCTTC. Residues: CASSPRAWGLAGVNEQFF.